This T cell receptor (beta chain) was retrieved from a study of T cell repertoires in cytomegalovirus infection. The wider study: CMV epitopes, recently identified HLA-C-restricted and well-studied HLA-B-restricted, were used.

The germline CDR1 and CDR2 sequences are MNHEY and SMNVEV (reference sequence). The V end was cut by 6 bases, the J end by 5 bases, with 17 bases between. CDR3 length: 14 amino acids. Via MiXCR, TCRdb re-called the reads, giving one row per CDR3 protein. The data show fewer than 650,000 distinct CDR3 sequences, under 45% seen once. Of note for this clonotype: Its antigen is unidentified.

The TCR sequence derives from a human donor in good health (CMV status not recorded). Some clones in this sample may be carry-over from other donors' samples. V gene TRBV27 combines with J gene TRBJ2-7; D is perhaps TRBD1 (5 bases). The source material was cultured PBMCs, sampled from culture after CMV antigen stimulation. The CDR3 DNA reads TGTGCCAGCAGCCGGACACAAGTTGGAGACGAGCAGTACTTC. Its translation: CASSRTQVGDEQYF.